This T cell receptor beta chain was documented in a study of cytomegalovirus exposure and HLA in healthy donors. General study points: Specific recognition of CMV antigens was confirmed in vitro for a few chains (all CMV-associated).

CDR1 MGHRA and CDR2 YSYEKL come from the germline V gene. This CDR3 has 15 amino acids. The V segment lost 4 bases and the J segment 5 bases; nucleotides outside the gene matches: 10. In its sample, this clone was seen a few times. Its cognate antigen is unknown. This PCR relied on a set of 60 Vbeta primers and 13 Jbeta primers. Using immunoSEQ multiplex PCR, the repertoire was profiled, and TCRdb retains in-frame clones only, with some absent. The table has about 130,000 clones, around three quarters seen once. The gene calls are TRBV4-1 and TRBJ2-5; 7 bases fit TRBD2. This TCR was recovered from a man aged 35 to 55 in good health and CMV-seropositive. Sequencing used PBMCs. For the CDR3, the DNA is TGCGCCAGCAGCCCTTACGGCACTAGCGCTGAGACCCAGTACTTC. This gives the protein CASSPYGTSAETQYF.